Listed below are T cell receptor beta chains from one sample, sequenced in a study of T-cell memory formation after mild COVID-19. TCRdb redid the calling of the 5' RACE reads with MiXCR, one entry per CDR3 protein. The sample yields hundreds of thousands of distinct CDR3 sequences, approximately 15% seen once. The sequenced material came from PBMCs or a T cell subset sorted from them (not recorded which). These receptor sequences come from a man between 18 and 35 years old who had mild COVID-19 (a few samples of this study predate the infection). Cell type and time point are not known. CDR3s include the opening cysteine and the closing phenylalanine or tryptophan. D genes are given only for firm matches. Clone size is not always given. Where it is, it says once, few, many or a class for expanded clones.

d_call,j_call,v_call,clone_size,cdr3_nt,cdr3_aa
NA,TRBJ2-2,TRBV4-3,many,TGCGCCAGCAGCCCACGACCAGTACAGTCCGGGGAGCTGTTTTTT,CASSPRPVQSGELFF
NA,TRBJ2-1,TRBV9,NA,TGTGCCAGCAGCGTAGGACAGGTGGGGGGCCCCAATGAGCAGTTCTTC,CASSVGQVGGPNEQFF
NA,TRBJ1-1,TRBV10-3,NA,TGTGCCATCACCGAGGGGGGGCTTAGCACTGAAGCTTTCTTT,CAITEGGLSTEAFF
TRBD1,TRBJ2-7,TRBV3-1,few,TGTGCCAGCAGCCCTTTACAGGGGAACTACGAGCAGTACTTC,CASSPLQGNYEQYF
NA,TRBJ2-3,TRBV29-1,many,TGCAGCGTTGTAGGGTGGGGGAGCACAGATACGCAGTATTTT,CSVVGWGSTDTQYF
TRBD1,TRBJ2-1,TRBV11-3,many,TGTGCCAGCAGCTTGGGGACAGGGGGCTACAATGAGCAGTTCTTC,CASSLGTGGYNEQFF
NA,TRBJ2-5,TRBV5-1,NA,TGCGCCAGCAGCATGGGACCGGGGGAGACCCAGTACTTC,CASSMGPGETQYF
NA,TRBJ1-2,TRBV4-2,NA,TGTGCCAGCAGCCAAGGTGAGGGACACAATGGCTACACCTTC,CASSQGEGHNGYTF
NA,TRBJ2-2,TRBV9,NA,TGTGCCAGCAGCAATAGGGGGAGAACCGGGGAGCTGTTTTTT,CASSNRGRTGELFF
TRBD1,TRBJ1-2,TRBV6-5,few,TGTGCCAGCAGTCGGGACAGGAACAACTATGGCTACACCTTC,CASSRDRNNYGYTF
NA,TRBJ1-2,TRBV2,NA,TGTGCCAGCAACCTAGCCGGATATGGCTACACCTTC,CASNLAGYGYTF
NA,TRBJ2-3,TRBV14,few,TGTGCCAGCAGCCAAGGTGTGGGCTTGCGCACAGATACGCAGTATTTT,CASSQGVGLRTDTQYF
NA,TRBJ1-1,TRBV4-3,few,TGCGCCAGCAGCCAAGGCAGGGCAGCGAACACTGAAGCTTTCTTT,CASSQGRAANTEAFF
NA,TRBJ1-5,TRBV7-6,NA,TGTGCCAGCAGCCGGGCGGCGGATAGCAATCAGCCCCAGCATTTT,CASSRAADSNQPQHF
NA,TRBJ1-2,TRBV6-5,NA,TGTGCCAGCAGAACAGGGTCGGCCTATGGCTACACCTTC,CASRTGSAYGYTF
NA,TRBJ1-6,TRBV4-2,few,TGTGCCAGCAGCCAAGACTTGACACCCGATAATTCACCCCTCCACTTT,CASSQDLTPDNSPLHF
TRBD2,TRBJ2-3,TRBV5-1,few,TGCGCCAGCAGCCCTAGCGGGGTGAGGGATACGCAGTATTTT,CASSPSGVRDTQYF
NA,TRBJ1-1,TRBV6-1,few,TGTGCCAGCAGTGAAGGTCGGGGTCTAGAAGCTTTCTTT,CASSEGRGLEAFF
NA,TRBJ2-7,TRBV20-1,few,TGCAGTGCTAGAGTCCTCCCTGGGCCCTACGAGCAGTACTTC,CSARVLPGPYEQYF
NA,TRBJ2-3,TRBV9,many,TGTGCCAGCAGCGCCGAGAAGCCTGGGGCCCGAATCACAGATACGCAGTATTTT,CASSAEKPGARITDTQYF
NA,TRBJ1-5,TRBV12-3/TRBV12-4,many,TGTGCCAGCAGCTTAAATAGCAATCAGCCCCAGCATTTT,CASSLNSNQPQHF
NA,TRBJ1-4,TRBV5-1,NA,TGCGCCAGCAGCTTGGTCGACGGGGATGAAAAACTGTTTTTT,CASSLVDGDEKLFF
NA,TRBJ1-2,TRBV27,NA,TGTGCCAGCAGTTACACCTCTAACTATGGCTACACCTTC,CASSYTSNYGYTF
NA,TRBJ2-1,TRBV27,NA,TGTGCCAGCAGTTTATCGTGGCTGGGAAACAATGAGCAGTTCTTC,CASSLSWLGNNEQFF
NA,TRBJ2-1,TRBV7-3,few,TGTGCCAGCAGCTTAAGGGGGTCAATTTACAATGAGCAGTTCTTC,CASSLRGSIYNEQFF
NA,TRBJ1-1,TRBV10-2,NA,TGCGCCAGCAGTGTTCGGGGAAACACTGAAGCTTTCTTT,CASSVRGNTEAFF
NA,TRBJ2-5,TRBV27,few,TGTGCCAGCAGTTCCACGATTGGCGGGGAGACCCAGTACTTC,CASSSTIGGETQYF
NA,TRBJ1-6,TRBV6-5,few,TGTGCCAGCAGTTATTGGGAAGGGGGTTCACCCCTCCACTTT,CASSYWEGGSPLHF
TRBD2,TRBJ2-3,TRBV5-1,NA,TGCGCCAGCAGCTCAGGGACTAGCTATGTAGATACGCAGTATTTT,CASSSGTSYVDTQYF
NA,TRBJ1-1,TRBV5-1,few,TGCGCCAGCAGCTTGATGCCGGCCTTCTCAAGCGCGGATCTGAGTACTGAAGCTTTCTTT,CASSLMPAFSSADLSTEAFF
TRBD1,TRBJ2-2,TRBV6-2/TRBV6-3,few,TGTGCCAGCCGGGATATCGTTTCGACAGGGAAGACCGGGGAGCTGTTTTTT,CASRDIVSTGKTGELFF
TRBD2,TRBJ2-2,TRBV7-2,NA,TGTGCCAGCAGCTCATCGCTAGCGGGGGGGCCCGGGGAGCTGTTTTTT,CASSSSLAGGPGELFF
NA,TRBJ2-1,TRBV7-8,many,TGTGCCAGCAGCTTGGGTGCCAGCCGCCAGTTCTTC,CASSLGASRQFF
TRBD1,TRBJ2-7,TRBV5-5,many,TGTGCCAGCAGCTTGGATGCCGGGACAGGGGGCTACGAGCAGTACTTC,CASSLDAGTGGYEQYF
TRBD1,TRBJ2-5,TRBV7-2,few,TGTGCCAGCAGCCCGACAGGGGGCTGGTACCAAGAGACCCAGTACTTC,CASSPTGGWYQETQYF
NA,TRBJ2-2,TRBV6-2/TRBV6-3,few,TGTGCCAGCAGTAGGGGTTGGCGGGGGCTCACCGGGGAGCTGTTTTTT,CASSRGWRGLTGELFF
NA,TRBJ2-6,TRBV10-3,few,TGTGCCATCAGTGAGCGAAGGGAGATAAGCTCTGGGGCCAACGTCCTGACTTTC,CAISERREISSGANVLTF
NA,TRBJ1-6,TRBV7-2,few,TGTGCCAGCAGCCAAAATTCACCCCTCCACTTT,CASSQNSPLHF
TRBD1,TRBJ1-1,TRBV20-1,NA,TGCAGTGCGGACAGGGGGAGCACTGAAGCTTTCTTT,CSADRGSTEAFF
NA,TRBJ1-3,TRBV12-3/TRBV12-4,few,TGTGCCAGCAGTTTAGATGTTGGGGTAGGAAACACCATATATTTT,CASSLDVGVGNTIYF
TRBD2,TRBJ2-3,TRBV4-2,few,TGTGCCAGCAGCCGAGGGGAACTAGCGGGGACTTCTAGCACAGATACGCAGTATTTT,CASSRGELAGTSSTDTQYF
NA,TRBJ2-2,TRBV3-1,few,TGTGCCAGCAGTGCTAGCGCGAACACCGGGGAGCTGTTTTTT,CASSASANTGELFF
NA,TRBJ2-3,TRBV5-1,many,TGCGCCAGCAGCTTGCTAGGGCAGGGAGGAGATACGCAGTATTTT,CASSLLGQGGDTQYF
NA,TRBJ2-2,TRBV6-5,few,TGTGCCAGCAGTTTCCAGCCGGGACCACCAAACACCGGGGAGCTGTTTTTT,CASSFQPGPPNTGELFF
TRBD2,TRBJ2-2,TRBV24-1,few,TGTGCCACCAGTGACGGGACTAGCAGTCGCGCCGGGGAGCTGTTTTTT,CATSDGTSSRAGELFF
NA,TRBJ2-7,TRBV5-1,NA,TGCGCCAGCAGCGAGACAGGTGGGATGTACGAGCAGTACTTC,CASSETGGMYEQYF
NA,TRBJ2-7,TRBV30,NA,TGTGCCTGGAGTGTCGGGGGCGGGGGAAGAACGTACGAGCAGTACTTC,CAWSVGGGGRTYEQYF
NA,TRBJ2-3,TRBV7-9,few,TGTGCCAGCATCGGGACTGCTAGCACAGATACGCAGTATTTT,CASIGTASTDTQYF
NA,TRBJ1-1,TRBV7-9,few,TGTGCCAGCAGCTTAAGGGGCGCTCAGAACACTGAAGCTTTCTTT,CASSLRGAQNTEAFF
TRBD1,TRBJ2-3,TRBV7-9,NA,TGTGCCAGCAGCGAACGAGGGACAGGGGTAACAGATACGCAGTATTTT,CASSERGTGVTDTQYF
NA,TRBJ2-4,TRBV6-2/TRBV6-3,few,TGTGCCAGCAGTTACCGGATGGCGAACATTCAGTACTTC,CASSYRMANIQYF
TRBD1,TRBJ2-2,TRBV5-4,many,TGTGCCAGCAGTCGGGACAGGGCAAAAGGCACCGGGGAGCTGTTTTTT,CASSRDRAKGTGELFF
NA,TRBJ2-5,TRBV12-3/TRBV12-4,few,TGTGCCAGCAGTTATGGGGCCCAGACCCAGTACTTC,CASSYGAQTQYF